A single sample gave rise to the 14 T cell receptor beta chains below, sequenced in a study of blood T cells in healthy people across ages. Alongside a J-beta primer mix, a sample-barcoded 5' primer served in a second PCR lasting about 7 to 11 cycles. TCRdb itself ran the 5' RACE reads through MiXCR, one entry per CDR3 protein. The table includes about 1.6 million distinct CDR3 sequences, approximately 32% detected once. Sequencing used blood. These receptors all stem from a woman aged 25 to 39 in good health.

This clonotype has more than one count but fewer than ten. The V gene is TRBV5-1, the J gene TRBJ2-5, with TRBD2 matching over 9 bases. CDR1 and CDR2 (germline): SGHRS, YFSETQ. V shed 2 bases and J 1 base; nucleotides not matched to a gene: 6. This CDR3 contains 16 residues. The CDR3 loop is CASSFGSGGIQETQYF. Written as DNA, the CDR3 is TGCGCCAGCAGCTTCGGTAGCGGGGGTATCCAAGAGACCCAGTACTTC. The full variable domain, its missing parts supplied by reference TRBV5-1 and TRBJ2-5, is KAGVTQTPRYLIKTRGQQVTLSCSPISGHRSVSWYQQTPGQGLQFLFEYFSETQRNKGNFPGRFSGRQFSNSRSEMNVSTLELGDSALYLCASSFGSGGIQETQYFGPGTRLLVL.

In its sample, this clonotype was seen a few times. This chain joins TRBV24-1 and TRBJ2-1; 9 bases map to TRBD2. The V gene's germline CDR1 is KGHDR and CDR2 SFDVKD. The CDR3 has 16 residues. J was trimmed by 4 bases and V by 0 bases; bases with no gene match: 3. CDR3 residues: CATSDLGGRDYNEQFF. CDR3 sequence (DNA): TGTGCCACCAGTGATTTGGGCGGGAGGGATTACAATGAGCAGTTCTTC.

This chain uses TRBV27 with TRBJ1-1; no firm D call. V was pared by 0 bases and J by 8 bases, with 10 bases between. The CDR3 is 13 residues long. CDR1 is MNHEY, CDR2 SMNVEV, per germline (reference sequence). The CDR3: CASSLSIREEAFF. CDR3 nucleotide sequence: TGTGCCAGCAGTTTATCGATAAGGGAAGAAGCTTTCTTT.

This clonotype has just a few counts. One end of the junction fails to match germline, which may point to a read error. CDR3 loop: CAASEPGLAGDTQYF. CDR3 nucleotides: TGTGCCGCCAGTGAGCCGGGACTAGCCGGAGATACGCAGTATTTT. This rearrangement joins TRBV24-1 to TRBJ2-3, with 9 bases that match TRBD2. Germline lookup yields CDR1 KGHDR and CDR2 SFDVKD. The CDR3 runs 15 residues.

This CDR3 reads CATSDPSGRGGNEQFF. The CDR3 region has the DNA TGTGCCACCAGTGACCCTAGCGGGAGGGGGGGGAATGAGCAGTTCTTC. This chain joins TRBV24-1 and TRBJ2-1; TRBD2 matches 12 bases. CDR1 is KGHDR and CDR2 is SFDVKD in the germline V gene. The CDR3 covers 16 residues. Trimming took 4 bases from V and 7 from J; bases not matched to a gene: 7.

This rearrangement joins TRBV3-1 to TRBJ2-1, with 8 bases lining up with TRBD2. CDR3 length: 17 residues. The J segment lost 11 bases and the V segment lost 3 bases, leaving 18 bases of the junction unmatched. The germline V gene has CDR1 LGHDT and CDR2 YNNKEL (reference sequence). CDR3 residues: CASSQERLAGLGGQQFF. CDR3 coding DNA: TGTGCCAGCAGCCAGGAGAGGCTAGCGGGTCTGGGGGGCCAGCAGTTCTTC.

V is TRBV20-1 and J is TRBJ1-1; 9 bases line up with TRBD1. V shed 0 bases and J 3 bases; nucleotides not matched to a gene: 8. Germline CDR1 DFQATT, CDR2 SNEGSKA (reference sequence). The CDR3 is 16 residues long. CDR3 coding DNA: TGCAGTGCTAGAGAGATACAGGGGGCGTTTGACACTGAAGCTTTCTTT. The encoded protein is CSAREIQGAFDTEAFF.

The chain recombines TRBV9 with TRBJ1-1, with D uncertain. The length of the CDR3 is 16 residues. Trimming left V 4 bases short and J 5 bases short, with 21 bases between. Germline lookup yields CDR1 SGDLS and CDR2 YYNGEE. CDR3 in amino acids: CASSPLPNMGGTEAFF. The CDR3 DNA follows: TGTGCCAGCAGCCCACTTCCTAACATGGGAGGGACTGAAGCTTTCTTT.

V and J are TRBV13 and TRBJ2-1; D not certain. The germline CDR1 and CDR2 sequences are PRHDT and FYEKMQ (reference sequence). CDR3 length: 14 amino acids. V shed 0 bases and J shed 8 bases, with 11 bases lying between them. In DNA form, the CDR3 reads TGTGCCAGCAGCTTAGGCTTAGAATCCGATGAGCAGTTCTTC. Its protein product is CASSLGLESDEQFF.

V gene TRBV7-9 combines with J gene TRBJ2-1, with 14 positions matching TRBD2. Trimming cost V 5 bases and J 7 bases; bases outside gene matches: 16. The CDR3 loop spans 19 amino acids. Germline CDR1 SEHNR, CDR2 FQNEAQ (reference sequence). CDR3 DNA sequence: TGTGCCAGCAGCCGGACAGGAGTGGGACTAGCGGGAGCGCGGAATGAGCAGTTCTTC. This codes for CASSRTGVGLAGARNEQFF.

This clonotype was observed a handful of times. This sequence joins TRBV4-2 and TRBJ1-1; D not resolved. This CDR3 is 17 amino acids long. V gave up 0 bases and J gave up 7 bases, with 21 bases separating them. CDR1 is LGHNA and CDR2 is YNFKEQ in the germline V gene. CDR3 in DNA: TGTGCCAGCAGCCAAGATCCCCCAGATGAGAGTGCGCATGAAGCTTTCTTT. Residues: CASSQDPPDESAHEAFF.

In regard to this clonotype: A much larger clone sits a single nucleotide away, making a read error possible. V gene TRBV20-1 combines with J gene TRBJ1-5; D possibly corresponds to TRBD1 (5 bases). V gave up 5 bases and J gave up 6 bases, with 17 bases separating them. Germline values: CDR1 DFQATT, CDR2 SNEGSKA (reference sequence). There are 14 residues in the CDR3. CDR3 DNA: TGCAGTGCTGGGTTACGGGGGGTGATTCAGCCCCAGCATTTT. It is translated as CSAGLRGVIQPQHF.

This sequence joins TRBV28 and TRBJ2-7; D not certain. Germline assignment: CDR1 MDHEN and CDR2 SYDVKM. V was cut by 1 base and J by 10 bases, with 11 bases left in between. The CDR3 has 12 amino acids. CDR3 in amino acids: CASSLFSAGQYF. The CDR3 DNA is TGTGCCAGCAGTTTATTTTCGGCTGGTCAGTACTTC. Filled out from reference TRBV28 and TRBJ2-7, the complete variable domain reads DVKVTQSSRYLVKRTGEKVFLECVQDMDHENMFWYRQDPGLGLRLIYFSYDVKMKEKGDIPEGYSVSREKKERFSLILESASTNQTSMYLCASSLFSAGQYFGPGTRLTVT.

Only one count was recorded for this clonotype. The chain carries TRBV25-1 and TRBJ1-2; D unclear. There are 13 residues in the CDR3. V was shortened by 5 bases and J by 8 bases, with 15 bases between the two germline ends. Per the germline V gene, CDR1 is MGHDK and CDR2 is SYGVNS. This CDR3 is CASSPPEAKGYTF. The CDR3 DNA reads TGTGCCAGCAGTCCCCCCGAGGCTAAGGGCTACACCTTC.